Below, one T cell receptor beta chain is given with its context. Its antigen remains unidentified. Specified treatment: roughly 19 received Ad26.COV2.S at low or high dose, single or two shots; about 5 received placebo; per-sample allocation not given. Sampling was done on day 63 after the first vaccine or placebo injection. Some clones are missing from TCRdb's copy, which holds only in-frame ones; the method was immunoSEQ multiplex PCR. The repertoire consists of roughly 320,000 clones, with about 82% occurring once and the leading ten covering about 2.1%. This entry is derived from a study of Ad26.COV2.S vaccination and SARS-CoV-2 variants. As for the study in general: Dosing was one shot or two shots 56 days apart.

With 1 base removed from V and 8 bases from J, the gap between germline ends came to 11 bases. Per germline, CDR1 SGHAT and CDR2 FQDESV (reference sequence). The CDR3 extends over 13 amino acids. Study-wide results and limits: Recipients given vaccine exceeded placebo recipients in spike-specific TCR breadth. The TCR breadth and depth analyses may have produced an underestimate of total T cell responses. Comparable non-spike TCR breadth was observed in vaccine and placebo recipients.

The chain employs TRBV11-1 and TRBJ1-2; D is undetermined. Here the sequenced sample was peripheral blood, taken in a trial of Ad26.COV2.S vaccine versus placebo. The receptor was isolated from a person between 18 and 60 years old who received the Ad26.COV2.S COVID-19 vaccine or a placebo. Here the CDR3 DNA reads TGTGCCAGCAGCTTAGACGGGTTTAACGGCTACACCTTC. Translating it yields CASSLDGFNGYTF.